Presented here are 10 T cell receptor beta chains from one specimen sequenced in a study of monozygotic twins with inflammatory bowel disease. TCRdb reanalyzed the 5' RACE reads, giving one entry per CDR3 protein sequence and no DNA. The sample totals around 450,000 distinct CDR3 sequences. Sequencing was carried out using blood. The receptors come from a human donor with ulcerative colitis or Crohn's disease, or a healthy co-twin of an affected twin (not recorded which).

The chain couples TRBV7-2 to TRBJ1-2. The CDR3 is made up of 14 amino acids. Germline V CDR1 and CDR2: SGHTA, FQGNSA. The CDR3 spells CASSLARPAYGYTF.

The genes are TRBV12-3 or TRBV12-4 and TRBJ2-6; as DNA is missing, the TRBD2 call by TCRdb cannot be tested. The length of the CDR3 is 17 residues. The CDR3 loop reads CASSSTLTSAGANVLTF.

The rearrangement links TRBV6-1 to TRBJ2-7; absent DNA, TCRdb's TRBD2 call cannot be checked. Germline CDR1 MNHNS, CDR2 SASEGT. There are 15 residues in the CDR3. The CDR3 here is CASSPVSWRAYEQYF.

The V gene is TRBV5-1, the J gene TRBJ1-6; without DNA, the TCRdb call of TRBD1 cannot be checked. Germline V gives CDR1 SGHRS, CDR2 YFSETQ. This CDR3 region has 13 residues. The CDR3 spells CASSFTGDSPLHF.

The chain couples TRBV11-2 to TRBJ1-4. Germline V gene sequence: CDR1 SGHAT, CDR2 FQNNGV. The CDR3 is made up of 15 amino acids. The CDR3 loop is CASSLEPRTNEKLFF.

CDR3: CATSGGFLLVNEQFF. The chain is built from TRBV15 and TRBJ2-1; the TCRdb call, TRBD1, lacks DNA for checking. This CDR3 region has 15 residues. Germline lookup yields CDR1 LNHNV and CDR2 YYDKDF (reference sequence).

This chain connects TRBV20-1 to TRBJ1-3; TCRdb designates TRBD1, a call that cannot be tested without DNA. Germline lookup yields CDR1 DFQATT and CDR2 SNEGSKA (reference sequence). The CDR3 is 16 residues long. CDR3 sequence: CSARDSAGGSGNTIYF.

The chain employs TRBV5-1 and TRBJ2-1; TCRdb's assignment of TRBD1 cannot be checked, as there is no DNA. The CDR3 has 15 residues. Germline V gives CDR1 SGHRS, CDR2 YFSETQ. The CDR3 sequence: CASSLEGWGSDEQFF.

The J gene is TRBJ2-3, the V gene TRBV4-2; TCRdb designates TRBD2, a call that cannot be tested without DNA. Germline CDR1 is LGHNA and CDR2 is YNFKEQ. CDR3 size: 16 residues. The CDR3 reads CASSQEIRGPTDTQYF.

The V call is TRBV5-1, the J call TRBJ2-2; TCRdb outputs TRBD1, but without DNA this stays unchecked. The V gene's germline CDR1 is SGHRS and CDR2 YFSETQ. This CDR3 has 15 residues. CDR3: CASRGGTPNTGELFF.